One sample yielded the 31 T cell receptor beta chains listed below, sequenced in a study of T cells after yellow fever vaccination. A single record per CDR3 protein comes from TCRdb applying MiXCR to the 5' RACE reads. The sample records just under 600,000 distinct CDR3 sequences, roughly 14% being singletons. The sample in question was PBMCs, obtained on the day of the yellow fever booster vaccination. These receptors came from a man under 40 who received the YFV17D yellow fever vaccine.

This chain joins TRBV6-5 and TRBJ2-3, with 7 positions matching TRBD2. CDR3 length equals 16 residues. V lost 4 bases, J lost 4 bases, and 11 bases stayed unmatched. Germline V CDR1 and CDR2: MNHEY, SVGAGI. Written as DNA, the CDR3 is TGTGCCAGCAGTTCTCTGGGGGGGAGGGTCTCAGATACGCAGTATTTT. Its translation is CASSSLGGRVSDTQYF.

The rearrangement links TRBV7-2 to TRBJ1-1; D not resolved. This CDR3 comprises 16 residues. The germline gives CDR1 SGHTA, CDR2 FQGNSA. V lost 2 bases and J 4 bases, leaving 17 bases between the germline ends. The CDR3 reads CASSLSSTHSGTEAFF. CDR3 nucleotide sequence: TGTGCCAGCAGCTTATCATCAACCCACTCGGGCACTGAAGCTTTCTTT.

This clonotype was detected a few times. The J gene is TRBJ2-3, the V gene TRBV5-1; 7 bases are a match to TRBD2. The germline CDR1 and CDR2 sequences are SGHRS and YFSETQ. This CDR3 contains 16 residues. V dropped 0 bases and J dropped 3; count of bases not matched to a gene: 7. The CDR3 bases are TGCGCCAGCAGCTTGGGGCTAGCGGAGATTACAGATACGCAGTATTTT. Translating gives CASSLGLAEITDTQYF.

In nucleotides, the CDR3 is TGTGCCAGCAGCTTGAAGAGGTTCCGGGACAGGGTGACAGATACGCAGTATTTT. Its translation is CASSLKRFRDRVTDTQYF. This chain joins TRBV7-8 and TRBJ2-3; 9 bases are a match to TRBD1. CDR3 size: 18 residues. CDR1 and CDR2 (germline): SGHVS, FQNEAQ. The trim removed 3 bases at V and 3 bases at J, leaving 13 bases unmatched.

V and J are TRBV5-1 and TRBJ1-5; D gene ambiguous. Trimming removed 1 base at V and 5 bases at J, with 10 bases between. The CDR3 length is 14 residues. The V gene's germline CDR1 is SGHRS and CDR2 YFSETQ. CDR3 nucleotide sequence: TGCGCCAGCAGCTTGCTAGGGTCAGATCAGCCCCAGCATTTT. This gives the protein CASSLLGSDQPQHF.

This clonotype was observed at least ten times. The chain is built from TRBV3-1 and TRBJ1-3, with D unresolved. The germline gives CDR1 LGHDT, CDR2 YNNKEL (reference sequence). V was shortened by 2 bases and J by 0 bases, with 5 bases between the two germline ends. The CDR3 is 14 amino acids. In DNA, the CDR3 is TGTGCCAGCAGCCAAAAGGGCTCTGGAAACACCATATATTTT. Its protein product is CASSQKGSGNTIYF. The variable domain in full, completed from reference TRBV3-1 and TRBJ1-3, reads DTAVSQTPKYLVTQMGNDKSIKCEQNLGHDTMYWYKQDSKKFLKIMFSYNNKELIINETVPNRFSPKSPDKAHLNLHINSLELGDSAVYFCASSQKGSGNTIYFGEGSWLTVV.

The rearrangement joins TRBV5-1 to TRBJ1-4; D possibly corresponds to TRBD1 (6 bases). Germline loops: CDR1 SGHRS, CDR2 YFSETQ. CDR3 size: 14 residues. V lost 4 bases and J lost 6, with 13 bases in between. The CDR3 loop reads CASSQGTYYEKLFF. The CDR3 nucleotides are TGCGCCAGCAGCCAGGGGACTTACTATGAAAAACTGTTTTTT.

This clonotype was counted ten times or more. The CDR3 DNA sequence: TGTGCCAGCAGCTTAGCGAGTCCTCGTGGGGGGACTAGCGGGAGGTCCAAGGCCTACGAGCAGTACTTC. Its protein product is CASSLASPRGGTSGRSKAYEQYF. J is TRBJ2-7 and V is TRBV7-8; 15 bases match TRBD2. The germline V gene has CDR1 SGHVS and CDR2 FQNEAQ. V was clipped by 0 bases and J by 2 bases; unmatched bases: 20. This CDR3 contains 23 residues.

This clonotype was detected only a few times. The V and J genes are TRBV6-2 or TRBV6-3 and TRBJ1-2, with 7 bases aligning to TRBD1. The CDR3 spans 13 residues. Germline-derived CDR1 and CDR2 are MNHEY and SVGEGT. Trimming took 6 bases from V and 6 from J; bases not matched to a gene: 7. This CDR3 is CASRRQGPNGYTF. CDR3 DNA sequence: TGTGCCAGCAGAAGACAGGGCCCCAATGGCTACACCTTC.

This clonotype showed up just a few times. V and J are TRBV5-1 and TRBJ2-5, with TRBD2 identical over 9 bases. V lost 4 bases to trimming and J lost 2 bases; unmatched junction nucleotides: 6. The germline gives CDR1 SGHRS, CDR2 YFSETQ. The CDR3 is 15 amino acids. CDR3 in amino acids: CASSPWTSAQETQYF. CDR3 in DNA: TGCGCCAGCAGCCCTTGGACTAGCGCACAAGAGACCCAGTACTTC.

This clonotype has just a few counts. The gene calls are TRBV9 and TRBJ2-2; TRBD2 matches 10 bases. Germline V gene lookup returns CDR1 SGDLS and CDR2 YYNGEE. The trim removed 0 bases at V and 4 bases at J, leaving 3 bases unmatched. CDR3 size: 16 residues. DNA for the CDR3: TGTGCCAGCAGCGTAGGGGCTAGCGGGGGCACCGGGGAGCTGTTTTTT. It translates to CASSVGASGGTGELFF. Combining the CDR3 with reference TRBV9 and TRBJ2-2 gives the whole variable domain DSGVTQTPKHLITATGQRVTLRCSPRSGDLSVYWYQQSLDQGLQFLIQYYNGEERAKGNILERFSAQQFPDLHSELNLSSLELGDSALYFCASSVGASGGTGELFFGEGSRLTVL.

The V call is TRBV9, the J call TRBJ2-5; 9 positions agree with TRBD1. This CDR3 comprises 15 residues. Unmatched junction bases numbered 11, after V lost 6 bases and J lost 5 bases. The germline gives CDR1 SGDLS, CDR2 YYNGEE. The CDR3 region is CASTYDGQGRETQYF. The CDR3 bases are TGTGCCAGCACCTATGACGGACAGGGGCGGGAGACCCAGTACTTC.

The sample holds many counts of this clonotype. The J gene is TRBJ2-1, the V gene TRBV18; no clear D. The CDR3 spans 13 residues. The germline V gene has CDR1 KGHSH and CDR2 LQKENI. V was trimmed by 4 bases and J by 10 bases, leaving 14 bases between them. The CDR3 loop reads CASSLDGLGEQFF. DNA of the CDR3: TGTGCCAGCTCACTTGATGGCTTGGGGGAGCAGTTCTTC.

This clonotype was observed a handful of times. J is TRBJ2-1 and V is TRBV5-4, with a possible D match to TRBD1 (6 bases). V was clipped by 5 bases and J by 6 bases, with 18 bases between them. This CDR3 has 15 residues. Per germline, CDR1 SGHNT and CDR2 YYREEE (reference sequence). CDR3 sequence (DNA): TGTGCCAGCAGTTCTACAGGGAAGGCAGGCAATGAGCAGTTCTTC. Amino acids: CASSSTGKAGNEQFF.

This clonotype was picked up a small number of times. The chain combines TRBV20-1 with TRBJ1-3, with D possibly matching TRBD1 (6 bases). CDR1 and CDR2 (germline): DFQATT, SNEGSKA (reference sequence). Trimming shortened V by 2 bases and J by 1 base, and 9 bases separated the two germline ends. The CDR3 loop spans 14 amino acids. DNA for the CDR3: TGCAGTGCTAGAAAGGGGGGATCTGGAAACACCATATATTTT. As protein: CSARKGGSGNTIYF.

The gene calls are TRBV29-1 and TRBJ2-3; D tentatively fits TRBD1 or TRBD2 (5 bases each). Per the germline V gene, CDR1 is SQVTM and CDR2 is ANQGSEA. The CDR3 is 11 amino acids. V was pared by 7 bases and J by 6 bases, with 11 bases between. In DNA form, the CDR3 reads TGCAGCGCTCGGGACGTTGATACGCAGTATTTT. As protein: CSARDVDTQYF.

There are a few counts of this clonotype. The chain combines TRBV20-1 with TRBJ1-4, with D unclear. CDR1 is DFQATT, CDR2 SNEGSKA, per germline (reference sequence). The CDR3 is 15 amino acids. Trimming took off 3 bases at V and 2 bases at J, with 13 bases between the two ends. The CDR3 coding sequence is TGCAGTGCTAGGGAAGCGGAGGAGACTAATGAAAAACTGTTTTTT. Its protein is CSAREAEETNEKLFF.

This clonotype has only a few counts. This chain connects TRBV20-1 to TRBJ2-1; D is ambiguous. The germline CDR1 and CDR2 sequences are DFQATT and SNEGSKA (reference sequence). This CDR3 spans 12 amino acids. V was cut by 3 bases and J by 10 bases, with 13 bases left in between. The CDR3 DNA follows: TGCAGTGCTAGGCCCGATGGGGTGGAGCAGTTCTTC. Its protein product is CSARPDGVEQFF.

This clonotype was detected only a few times. The chain is built from TRBV28 and TRBJ1-6; D may be TRBD1 (6 bases). The CDR3 has 14 residues. Germline values: CDR1 MDHEN, CDR2 SYDVKM. Between the trimmed V and J ends, which lost 6 bases and 10 bases, there was a span of 16 bases. In DNA, the CDR3 is TGTGCCAGCAGCCCCGGGCAGGGGTACTCACCCCTCCACTTT. It is translated as CASSPGQGYSPLHF.

The V call is TRBV20-1, the J call TRBJ2-1; 9 nucleotides agree with TRBD2. Trimming removed 2 bases from V and 6 bases from J; junction bases left unmatched: 17. CDR3 size: 18 residues. In germline, CDR1 is DFQATT, CDR2 SNEGSKA (reference sequence). The CDR3 region is CSARRVSSGSGGPNEQFF. The CDR3 coding sequence is TGCAGTGCTAGAAGGGTTAGTAGCGGGAGTGGAGGTCCCAATGAGCAGTTCTTC.

The chain uses TRBV7-7 and TRBJ2-5, with a possible D match to TRBD1 (5 bases). Between the trimmed V and J ends, which lost 4 bases and 4 bases, there was a span of 13 bases. The CDR3 runs to 14 residues. Germline CDR1 is SSHAT and CDR2 is FNYEAQ (reference sequence). CDR3 sequence: CASSSSARGETQYF. CDR3 DNA: TGTGCCAGCAGCTCTTCGGCTAGGGGAGAGACCCAGTACTTC. Complete variable domain (other parts from reference TRBV7-7 and TRBJ2-5): GAGVSQSPRYKVTKRGQDVTLRCDPISSHATLYWYQQALGQGPEFLTYFNYEAQPDKSGLPSDRFSAERPEGSISTLTIQRTEQRDSAMYRCASSSSARGETQYFGPGTRLLVL.

This sequence joins TRBV20-1 and TRBJ2-1, with a tentative D call TRBD2 (6 bases). The CDR3 runs to 17 residues. Germline CDR1 DFQATT, CDR2 SNEGSKA (reference sequence). The ends were cut back, 2 bases at V and 2 bases at J, with 19 bases in the middle. In nucleotides, the CDR3 is TGCAGTGCTAGATCCCACCCCTTGCGGGACGCCTACAATGAGCAGTTCTTC. It specifies CSARSHPLRDAYNEQFF.

In this sample, this clonotype turned up a few times. The CDR3 nucleotides are TGTGCCAGCAGCGTAGCTGAGGGCGAGCAGTACTTC. This codes for CASSVAEGEQYF. This sequence joins TRBV9 and TRBJ2-7; D might be TRBD2 (5 bases). Trimming shortened V by 0 bases and J by 6 bases, and 7 bases separated the two germline ends. The CDR3 is 12 residues long. The germline CDR1 and CDR2 sequences are SGDLS and YYNGEE.

The sample holds a few counts of this clonotype. The J gene is TRBJ2-5, the V gene TRBV7-6; no reliable D call. The V gene's germline CDR1 is SGHVS and CDR2 FNYEAQ. Deletions cut 0 bases from V and 5 bases from J, with 10 bases between. The CDR3 is 14 amino acids. The CDR3 coding sequence is TGTGCCAGCAGCTTAGCGGGCCCGTGGGAGACCCAGTACTTC. Translated, it gives CASSLAGPWETQYF.

This clonotype has more than one count but fewer than ten. The chain recombines TRBV20-1 with TRBJ1-1; D uncertain. The CDR3 runs 12 residues. Germline V lookup: CDR1 DFQATT, CDR2 SNEGSKA (reference sequence). V lost 2 bases, J lost 2 bases, and 6 bases lay in between. CDR3 sequence reads: CSARSGNTEAFF. In DNA form, the CDR3 reads TGCAGTGCTAGATCGGGTAACACTGAAGCTTTCTTT.

The rearrangement joins TRBV7-2 to TRBJ2-2, with D unresolved. Per germline, CDR1 SGHTA and CDR2 FQGNSA. The V end was cut by 4 bases, the J end by 1 base, with 7 bases between. CDR3 length: 14 residues. The CDR3 is CASSSSRNTGELFF. CDR3 DNA: TGTGCCAGCAGCTCATCAAGGAACACCGGGGAGCTGTTTTTT.

This chain connects TRBV27 to TRBJ2-7; 7 nucleotides match TRBD1. Per germline, CDR1 MNHEY and CDR2 SMNVEV (reference sequence). The CDR3 covers 14 residues. V lost 5 bases to trimming and J lost 3 bases; unmatched junction nucleotides: 7. In DNA, the CDR3 is TGTGCCAGCAGTCTCAGGGACAGATTCTACGAGCAGTACTTC. This encodes CASSLRDRFYEQYF.

This clonotype was counted only a few times. The gene calls are TRBV5-4 and TRBJ2-5; 7 bases align to TRBD2. Germline V gene sequence: CDR1 SGHNT, CDR2 YYREEE (reference sequence). The length of the CDR3 is 16 residues. The V gene end was trimmed by 10 bases and the J gene end by 5 bases; junction bases not matched to a gene: 20. CDR3 region: CASTSGASSDGETQYF. For the CDR3, the DNA is TGTGCCTCTACCAGCGGGGCAAGCAGCGACGGGGAGACCCAGTACTTC. The variable domain in full, completed from reference TRBV5-4 and TRBJ2-5, reads ETGVTQSPTHLIKTRGQQVTLRCSSQSGHNTVSWYQQALGQGPQFIFQYYREEENGRGNFPPRFSGLQFPNYSSELNVNALELDDSALYLCASTSGASSDGETQYFGPGTRLLVL.

J is TRBJ2-6 and V is TRBV11-2; TRBD1 is a possible D gene (5 bases). Trimming left V 5 bases short and J 2 bases short, with 22 bases between. This CDR3 region has 19 residues. CDR1 is SGHAT, CDR2 FQNNGV, per germline. The CDR3 reads CASSPDSQGTLAGANVLTF. The CDR3 coding sequence is TGTGCCAGCAGCCCCGACTCCCAGGGTACCTTAGCTGGGGCCAACGTCCTGACTTTC.

In its sample, this clonotype was seen a few times. CDR3 nucleotides: TGCAGCGGATGGTTACTAGCGGGAGAGACCCAGTACTTC. Protein sequence: CSGWLLAGETQYF. The chain is built from TRBV20-1 and TRBJ2-5; 9 bases are a match to TRBD2. CDR1 is DFQATT, CDR2 SNEGSKA, per germline (reference sequence). This CDR3 is 13 amino acids long.

This clonotype was seen only a few times. The chain combines TRBV6-2 or TRBV6-3 with TRBJ2-1, with 12 positions matching TRBD2. V lost 6 bases and J lost 4; bases outside the gene matches: 7. The CDR3 is made up of 16 amino acids. The V gene's germline CDR1 is MNHEY and CDR2 SVGEGT. The CDR3 coding sequence is TGTGCCAGCAGACCACTAGCGGGAGGCGATTACAATGAGCAGTTCTTC. Amino acids: CASRPLAGGDYNEQFF.